The TCR beta chain described here comes from a study of T cells after yellow fever vaccination. As for the study in general: The authors prepared low-cell-number fractions using SMART-Seq v4 Ultra Low Input.

Study results and limitations: On re-exposure, the response was weaker but peaked faster, at day 5 versus 15.

A 5'RACE template-switching step, the method used to make TCR cDNA, added a universal primer site and UMIs. TCRdb passed the 5' RACE reads through MiXCR, listing each CDR3 protein once. The repertoire has fewer than 500,000 distinct CDR3 sequences, roughly a sixth of them found once; the top ten carry 15% to 20%. Remarks on this clonotype: Its antigen is not known.

The CDR3 covers 15 residues. V gave up 0 bases and J gave up 6 bases, with 14 bases separating them. CDR1 DFQATT and CDR2 SNEGSKA come from the germline V gene (reference sequence). This sequence was found in a young man who received the YFV17D yellow fever vaccine. The material was PBMCs, obtained before the yellow fever booster vaccination. This sequence joins TRBV20-1 and TRBJ2-2; the D gene is possibly TRBD2 (5 bases). CDR3 sequence: CSARDPSGKAGELFF. In DNA, the CDR3 is TGCAGTGCTAGAGATCCGTCCGGGAAGGCCGGGGAGCTGTTTTTT.